These T cell receptor beta chains were read from a single sample in a study of T-cell reconstitution after alpha-beta-depleted transplantation in children. TCRdb ran MiXCR on the PCR reads and lists one entry per CDR3 protein. In the table there are fewer than 1 million distinct CDR3 sequences, under 20% of which are singletons. This specimen consisted of PBMCs, mostly from graft donor cells, obtained 360 days after TCRalphabeta/CD19-depleted stem cell transplant. These receptors all stem from a male patient younger than 18 who had a stem cell transplant for acute lymphoblastic leukemia, so the T cells may come from the graft donor. The CDR3 runs from the conserved cysteine through the conserved F or W. A D gene is named only where the DNA matches it firmly. The listing skips clone size in some rows; elsewhere it reads once, few, many or a size class.

j_gene	abundance	d_gene	v_gene	CDR3aa	CDR3nt
TRBJ2-3	few	-	TRBV7-6	CASSQGFGTDTQYF	TGTGCCAGCAGCCAGGGGTTTGGGACAGATACGCAGTATTTT
TRBJ2-7	-	TRBD2	TRBV4-1	CASSRGLAGTSYEQYF	TGCGCCAGCAGCCGGGGACTAGCGGGAACCTCCTACGAGCAGTACTTC
TRBJ2-3	many	-	TRBV29-1	CSVDSSSTDTQYF	TGCAGCGTCGACAGCTCTAGCACAGATACGCAGTATTTT
TRBJ1-1	many	TRBD1	TRBV7-9	CASSLPSTGNAEAFF	TGTGCCAGCAGCTTACCCTCGACAGGGAACGCTGAAGCTTTCTTT
TRBJ2-7	-	-	TRBV7-8	CASSLGRTQLSYEQYF	TGTGCCAGCAGCTTAGGGAGAACGCAGCTGTCCTACGAGCAGTACTTC
TRBJ2-1	-	-	TRBV5-6	CASSFGSGPYNEQFF	TGTGCCAGCAGCTTCGGGAGTGGACCCTACAATGAGCAGTTCTTC
TRBJ2-7	few	-	TRBV5-1	CASSSLIPTATYEQYF	TGCGCCAGCAGCTCCCTGATACCAACCGCTACCTACGAGCAGTACTTC
TRBJ2-4	few	-	TRBV6-1	CASTLRTAQNIQYF	TGTGCCAGCACCCTCCGCACAGCCCAAAACATTCAGTACTTC
TRBJ2-5	few	TRBD2	TRBV18	CASSPPGLAPRETQYF	TGTGCCAGCTCACCCCCGGGACTAGCCCCCAGAGAGACCCAGTACTTC
TRBJ2-5	few	-	TRBV12-3/TRBV12-4	CASSSSGQGETQYF	TGTGCCAGCAGTTCGTCGGGGCAGGGTGAGACCCAGTACTTC
TRBJ2-1	-	TRBD2	TRBV18	CASSSSGRQYNEQFF	TGTGCCAGCTCATCCAGCGGGAGGCAGTACAATGAGCAGTTCTTC
TRBJ2-1	-	-	TRBV24-1	CATSDFSGVEQFF	TGTGCCACCAGTGATTTTTCCGGTGTTGAGCAGTTCTTC
TRBJ1-3	-	TRBD1	TRBV2	CASRQGAGNTIYF	TGTGCCAGTAGACAGGGGGCTGGAAACACCATATATTTT
TRBJ2-1	-	TRBD1	TRBV15	CATSFPGQGRNEQFF	TGTGCCACCAGCTTCCCCGGACAGGGGCGGAATGAGCAGTTCTTC
TRBJ1-5	few	-	TRBV30	CAWGISSNQPQHF	TGTGCCTGGGGAATAAGTAGCAATCAGCCCCAGCATTTT
TRBJ2-1	-	TRBD2	TRBV11-1	CASSLVLIRTSGDNEQFF	TGTGCCAGCAGCTTAGTTCTCATCCGGACTAGCGGGGACAATGAGCAGTTCTTC
TRBJ2-7	few	TRBD2	TRBV20-1	CSASLPGLGTYEQYF	TGCAGTGCTAGCTTACCGGGACTAGGCACCTACGAGCAGTACTTC